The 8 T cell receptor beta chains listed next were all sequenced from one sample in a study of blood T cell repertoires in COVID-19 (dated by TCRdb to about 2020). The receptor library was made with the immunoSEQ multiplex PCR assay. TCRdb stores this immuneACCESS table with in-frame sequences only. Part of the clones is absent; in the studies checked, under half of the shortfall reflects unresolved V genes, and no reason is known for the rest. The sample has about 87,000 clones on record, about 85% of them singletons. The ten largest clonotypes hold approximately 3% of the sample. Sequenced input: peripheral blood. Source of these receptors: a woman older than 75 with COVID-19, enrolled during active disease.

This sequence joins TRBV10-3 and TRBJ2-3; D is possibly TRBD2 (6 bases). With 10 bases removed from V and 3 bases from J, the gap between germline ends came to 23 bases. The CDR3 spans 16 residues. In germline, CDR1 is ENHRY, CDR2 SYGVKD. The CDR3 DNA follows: TGTGCCACCACACCGGACGGGAGAAAAAGAACAGATACGCAGTATTTT. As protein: CATTPDGRKRTDTQYF.

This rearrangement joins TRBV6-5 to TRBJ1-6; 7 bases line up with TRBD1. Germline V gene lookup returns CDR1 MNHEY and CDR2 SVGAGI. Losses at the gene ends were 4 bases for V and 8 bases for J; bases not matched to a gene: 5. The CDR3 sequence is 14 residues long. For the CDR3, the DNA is TGTGCCAGCAGTTTAGGACAGGCGCATTCACCCCTCCACTTT. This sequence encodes CASSLGQAHSPLHF.

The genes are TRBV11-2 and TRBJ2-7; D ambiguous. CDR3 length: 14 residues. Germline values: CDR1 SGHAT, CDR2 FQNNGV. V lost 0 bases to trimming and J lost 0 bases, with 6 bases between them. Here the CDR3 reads CASSLDPSSYEQYF. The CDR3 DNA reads TGTGCCAGCAGCTTAGATCCGAGCTCCTACGAGCAGTACTTC.

CDR3 in DNA: TGTGCCAGCCAAAAGGGGCCACTGGAGGAGACCCAGTACTTC. Its translation: CASQKGPLEETQYF. The J gene is TRBJ2-5, the V gene TRBV7-3, with D tentatively TRBD1 (5 bases). Germline V CDR1 and CDR2: SGHTA, FQGTGA. The CDR3 is 14 amino acids. V dropped 8 bases and J dropped 5 bases, with 18 bases sitting between them.

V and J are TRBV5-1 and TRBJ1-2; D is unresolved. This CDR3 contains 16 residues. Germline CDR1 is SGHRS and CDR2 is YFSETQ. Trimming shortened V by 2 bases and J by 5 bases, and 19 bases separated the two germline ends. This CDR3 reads CASSFAVPIMRYGYTF. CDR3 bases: TGCGCCAGCAGCTTCGCTGTTCCCATTATGAGATATGGCTACACCTTC. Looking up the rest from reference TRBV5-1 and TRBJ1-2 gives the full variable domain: KAGVTQTPRYLIKTRGQQVTLSCSPISGHRSVSWYQQTPGQGLQFLFEYFSETQRNKGNFPGRFSGRQFSNSRSEMNVSTLELGDSALYLCASSFAVPIMRYGYTFGSGTRLTVV.

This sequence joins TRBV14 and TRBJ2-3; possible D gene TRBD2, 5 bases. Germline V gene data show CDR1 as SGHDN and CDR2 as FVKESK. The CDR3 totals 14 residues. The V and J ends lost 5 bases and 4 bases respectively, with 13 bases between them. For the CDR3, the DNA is TGTGCCAGCAGCGTTCGAGGGTTGGCAGATACGCAGTATTTT. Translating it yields CASSVRGLADTQYF.

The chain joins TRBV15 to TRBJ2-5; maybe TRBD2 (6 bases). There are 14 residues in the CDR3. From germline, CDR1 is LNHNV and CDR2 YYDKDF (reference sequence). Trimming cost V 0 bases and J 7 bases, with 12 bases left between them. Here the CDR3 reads CATSRDPGSGTQYF. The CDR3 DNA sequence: TGTGCCACCAGCAGAGATCCTGGTAGCGGGACCCAGTACTTC.

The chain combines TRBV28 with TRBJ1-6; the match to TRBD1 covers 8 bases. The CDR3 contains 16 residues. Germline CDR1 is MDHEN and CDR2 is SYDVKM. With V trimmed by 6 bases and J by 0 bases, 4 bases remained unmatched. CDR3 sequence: CASRGDRSSYNSPLHF. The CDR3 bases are TGTGCCAGCAGGGGGGACAGGAGCTCCTATAATTCACCCCTCCACTTT.